The next 32 T cell receptor beta chains were all read from a single sample in a study of radiotherapy plus CTLA-4 blockade in lung cancer. TCRdb keeps only in-frame clones here, not all; method: immunoSEQ multiplex PCR. The top ten clones hold around 0.79% of a sample with about 100,000 clones, around four fifths of them seen once. Sequences were derived from peripheral blood, sampled from a patient treated with radiotherapy plus ipilimumab. These receptors were obtained from a human donor with non-small cell lung cancer who had stable disease on radiotherapy plus ipilimumab.

The CDR3 bases are TGCGCCAGCAGCCAAGCAGGGGCGGATGGCTACACCTTC. This gives the protein CASSQAGADGYTF. The chain joins TRBV4-1 to TRBJ1-2, with a possible D match to TRBD1 (6 bases). This CDR3 contains 13 residues. The V and J ends lost 1 base and 6 bases respectively, with 9 bases between them. Looked up from germline, CDR1 is MGHRA and CDR2 is YSYEKL.

The chain is built from TRBV7-2 and TRBJ2-3; perhaps TRBD2 as D (5 bases). The germline V gene encodes CDR1 SGHTA and CDR2 FQGNSA. Trimming shortened V by 5 bases and J by 3 bases, and 9 bases separated the two germline ends. The CDR3 extends over 13 amino acids. The CDR3 coding sequence is TGTGCCAGCAGCACCACTAGGACAGATACGCAGTATTTT. This sequence encodes CASSTTRTDTQYF.

This clone has just one count. The rearrangement uses TRBV7-9 and TRBJ2-7; the D call may be TRBD1 or TRBD2 (5 bases each). Germline CDR1 is SEHNR and CDR2 is FQNEAQ (reference sequence). Trimming took off 5 bases at V and 4 bases at J, with 15 bases between the two ends. CDR3 size: 14 residues. CDR3 coding DNA: TGTGCCAGCAGCGTACCGGGACCGGGGTACGAGCAGTACTTC. Encoded protein: CASSVPGPGYEQYF.

V and J are TRBV18 and TRBJ2-1; TRBD1 is a possible D gene (6 bases). Germline CDR1 is KGHSH and CDR2 is LQKENI. The CDR3 contains 15 residues. V was pared by 4 bases and J by 1 base, with 11 bases between. In DNA, the CDR3 is TGTGCCAGCTCACGGGACACGCGATCCTACAATGAGCAGTTCTTC. Translation gives CASSRDTRSYNEQFF.

This clone was seen more than once but under ten times. The V gene is TRBV10-3, the J gene TRBJ2-5, with D unresolved. The CDR3 is 11 amino acids. V lost 2 bases and J lost 7, with 5 bases in between. CDR1 and CDR2 from the germline V gene are ENHRY and SYGVKD. This CDR3 reads CAISEGVTQYF. CDR3 sequence (DNA): TGTGCCATCAGTGAGGGGGTGACCCAGTACTTC.

The CDR3 DNA follows: TGTGCCAGCAGCCAAGGCATCCAGAGGGAGACCCAGTACTTC. Amino acids: CASSQGIQRETQYF. This rearrangement joins TRBV4-2 to TRBJ2-5; no firm D call. The germline V gene encodes CDR1 LGHNA and CDR2 YNFKEQ. The CDR3 has 14 amino acids. The V and J ends lost 1 base and 5 bases respectively, with 11 bases between them.

The genes are TRBV7-2 and TRBJ1-6; D may be TRBD1 (5 bases). CDR1 SGHTA and CDR2 FQGNSA come from the germline V gene. The CDR3 extends over 15 amino acids. Deletions cut 5 bases from V and 6 bases from J, with 14 bases between. The CDR3, as DNA: TGTGCCAGCAGCCCACCGGGGCCGTCTAATTCACCCCTCCACTTT. It encodes CASSPPGPSNSPLHF.

V and J are TRBV10-1 and TRBJ2-2; TRBD2 might be the D (6 bases). Germline CDR1 reads WNHNN; CDR2 reads SYGVQD (reference sequence). Trimming took 6 bases from V and 2 from J, leaving 13 bases between them. The CDR3 consists of 15 residues. This CDR3 reads CASSPGGPNTGELFF. CDR3 bases: TGCGCCAGCAGCCCAGGAGGGCCAAACACCGGGGAGCTGTTTTTT.

The rearrangement joins TRBV28 to TRBJ2-7; 10 positions agree with TRBD1. V was pared by 7 bases and J by 3 bases, with 9 bases of the junction left unmatched. This CDR3 is built from 15 residues. CDR1 and CDR2 from the germline V gene are MDHEN and SYDVKM. DNA of the CDR3: TGTGCCAGCAATTACCGGGACAGGGGCATCTACGAGCAGTACTTC. Its translation is CASNYRDRGIYEQYF.

The rearrangement joins TRBV9 to TRBJ1-2, with 7 bases aligning to TRBD1. Germline CDR1 is SGDLS and CDR2 is YYNGEE. The CDR3 is made up of 14 amino acids. The J segment lost 7 bases and the V segment lost 4 bases, leaving 10 bases of the junction unmatched. CDR3 sequence: CASSLGDSSLGYTF. The CDR3 DNA reads as TGTGCCAGCAGCCTAGGGGACAGCTCGCTTGGCTACACCTTC.

V is TRBV15 and J is TRBJ1-4; 7 nucleotides agree with TRBD1. The ends lost 8 bases at V and 4 bases at J; junction bases unmatched: 4. Germline assignment: CDR1 LNHNV and CDR2 YYDKDF (reference sequence). The CDR3 runs to 13 residues. As DNA, the CDR3 is TGTGCCACCCAGGGACAGCTTAATGAAAAACTGTTTTTT. It specifies CATQGQLNEKLFF.

Points on this clone: Different DNA sequences within this sample yield the same CDR3. CDR3 bases: TGTGCCAGCAGCGTAGCGGGAGGGACCTACGAGCAGTACTTC. Encoded protein: CASSVAGGTYEQYF. The V and J genes are TRBV9 and TRBJ2-7; 8 bases are a match to TRBD2. V was clipped by 0 bases and J by 2 bases; unmatched bases: 1. The CDR3 is 14 amino acids. Germline V gene data show CDR1 as SGDLS and CDR2 as YYNGEE.

This clone was detected a few times. This sequence joins TRBV6-4 and TRBJ2-7, with a possible D match to TRBD1 (5 bases). The CDR3 has 12 amino acids. V lost 7 bases, J lost 6 bases, and 13 bases lay in between. The germline CDR1 and CDR2 sequences are MRHNA and SNTAGT. Here the CDR3 reads CASTPTEAEQYF. CDR3 DNA sequence: TGTGCCAGCACCCCGACAGAGGCCGAGCAGTACTTC.

V usage is TRBV19 and J usage is TRBJ1-6; maybe TRBD1 (6 bases). Germline CDR1 LNHDA, CDR2 SQIVND (reference sequence). This CDR3 comprises 15 residues. The V gene lost 6 bases and the J gene lost 7 bases, with 16 bases spanning the gap. This chain's CDR3 is CASRGGDNENSPLHF. The CDR3, as DNA: TGTGCCAGTAGAGGCGGGGACAACGAGAATTCACCCCTCCACTTT.

As DNA, the CDR3 is TGTGCCAGCAGCTTAGGCCTAGCCAAAAACATTCAGTACTTC. It specifies CASSLGLAKNIQYF. This sequence joins TRBV7-2 and TRBJ2-4; D not resolved. The CDR3 is 14 amino acids. Germline CDR1 is SGHTA and CDR2 is FQGNSA. Trimming pared 1 base from V and 0 bases from J, leaving 4 bases between.

The gene calls are TRBV7-9 and TRBJ2-7; TRBD2 might be the D (5 bases). This CDR3 region has 15 residues. The germline V gene has CDR1 SEHNR and CDR2 FQNEAQ (reference sequence). Trimming pared 4 bases from V and 0 bases from J, leaving 13 bases between. This CDR3 reads CASSSAGTSSYEQYF. DNA for the CDR3: TGTGCCAGCAGCTCCGCGGGTACCTCCTCCTACGAGCAGTACTTC.

This clone was counted only a few times. This sequence joins TRBV7-8 and TRBJ2-7, with D possibly TRBD2 on 5 matching bases. The CDR3 runs 15 residues. Germline assignment: CDR1 SGHVS and CDR2 FQNEAQ. Trimming took off 0 bases at V and 4 bases at J, with 13 bases between the two ends. CDR3 sequence reads: CASSLAPRRTYEQYF. CDR3 bases: TGTGCCAGCAGCTTAGCCCCAAGGAGGACGTACGAGCAGTACTTC.

This clone was detected only a few times. The V gene is TRBV30, the J gene TRBJ2-7; 15 nucleotides agree with TRBD2. This CDR3 comprises 13 residues. The germline V gene encodes CDR1 GTSNPN and CDR2 SVGIG (reference sequence). The J segment lost 9 bases and the V segment lost 5 bases, leaving 5 bases of the junction unmatched. CDR3 nucleotide sequence: TGTGCCTGGTCGGGACTAGCGGGAGGTTGGCAGTACTTC. Protein product: CAWSGLAGGWQYF.

This clone was recorded only once. The chain joins TRBV7-8 to TRBJ1-2, with 11 bases aligning to TRBD1. This CDR3 is built from 14 residues. Germline CDR1 reads SGHVS; CDR2 reads FQNEAQ. The trim removed 4 bases at V and 8 bases at J, leaving 6 bases unmatched. The CDR3 reads CASSSRDRGYGYTF. CDR3 nucleotides: TGTGCCAGCAGCTCCAGGGACAGGGGGTACGGCTACACCTTC.

The V and J genes are TRBV18 and TRBJ1-1, with D tentatively TRBD1 (6 bases). The V end lost 5 bases, the J end lost 4 bases, and 17 bases lay between the germline ends. CDR3 size: 15 residues. Looked up from germline, CDR1 is KGHSH and CDR2 is LQKENI. The DNA of the CDR3 is TGTGCCAGCTCAAAAAGGGACATTGAAGGCACTGAAGCTTTCTTT. Translation gives CASSKRDIEGTEAFF.

The chain links TRBV6-5 to TRBJ2-3; D unresolved. Trimming pared 4 bases from V and 6 bases from J, leaving 5 bases between. Germline CDR1 reads MNHEY; CDR2 reads SVGAGI. There are 11 residues in the CDR3. CDR3 in amino acids: CASSFGDTQYF. CDR3 nucleotide sequence: TGTGCCAGCAGTTTTGGGGATACGCAGTATTTT.

The J gene is TRBJ1-2, the V gene TRBV28; D ambiguous. Trimming removed 6 bases from V and 0 bases from J, with 14 bases in between. Germline CDR1 reads MDHEN; CDR2 reads SYDVKM. This CDR3 region has 15 residues. The DNA of the CDR3 is TGTGCCAGCAGGGTGAACATACTTCCTAACTATGGCTACACCTTC. It specifies CASRVNILPNYGYTF.

The V call is TRBV18, the J call TRBJ1-5; no firm D call. In germline, CDR1 is KGHSH, CDR2 LQKENI. V lost 0 bases and J 7 bases, leaving 10 bases between the germline ends. The CDR3 is 14 amino acids. CDR3 in DNA: TGTGCCAGCTCACCACCCCAAGTTAACCAGCCCCAGCATTTT. This gives the protein CASSPPQVNQPQHF.

With respect to this clone: Other DNA sequences in this sample translate to the same CDR3. The rearrangement links TRBV5-1 to TRBJ1-5; D may be TRBD1 (5 bases). V dropped 2 bases and J dropped 8 bases, with 17 bases sitting between them. CDR3 length: 15 amino acids. Per germline, CDR1 SGHRS and CDR2 YFSETQ. The CDR3 protein is CASSFTGGGFEPQHF. CDR3 coding DNA: TGCGCCAGCAGCTTCACCGGGGGGGGGTTCGAGCCCCAGCATTTT.

V is TRBV9 and J is TRBJ2-1, with D uncertain. Germline CDR1 and CDR2: SGDLS and YYNGEE. Trimming took off 0 bases at V and 9 bases at J, with 4 bases between the two ends. The CDR3 consists of 11 residues. CDR3 in amino acids: CASSVEGEQFF. The DNA of the CDR3 is TGTGCCAGCAGCGTAGAGGGTGAGCAGTTCTTC.

The chain is built from TRBV7-9 and TRBJ2-1; D perhaps matches TRBD2 (6 bases). The CDR3 extends over 16 amino acids. From germline, CDR1 is SEHNR and CDR2 FQNEAQ (reference sequence). Trimming pared 5 bases from V and 0 bases from J, leaving 14 bases between. The CDR3 DNA is TGTGCCAGCAGCCTACAAGCGGGTCCCTCCTACAATGAGCAGTTCTTC. It encodes CASSLQAGPSYNEQFF.

The chain combines TRBV5-1 with TRBJ1-2; no reliable D call. With 0 bases removed from V and 8 bases from J, the gap between germline ends came to 11 bases. Germline CDR1 is SGHRS and CDR2 is YFSETQ. The CDR3 is 13 residues long. Written as DNA, the CDR3 is TGCGCCAGCAGCTTGGGGGATAGGAGCGGCTACACCTTC. Encoded protein: CASSLGDRSGYTF.

This chain connects TRBV6-5 to TRBJ2-7; 9 bases map to TRBD2. The CDR3 spans 13 residues. Germline V CDR1 and CDR2: MNHEY, SVGAGI. J gave up 6 bases and V 7 bases, and 7 bases lay outside the gene matches. The CDR3 DNA follows: TGTGCCAGCAATCCTAGCGGGACCTCCGAGCAGTACTTC. Translating it yields CASNPSGTSEQYF.

This clone showed up just a few times. Because the CDR3 is missing its conserved closing phenylalanine or tryptophan, this is likely a read error. The DNA is left out, because the CDR3 cannot be placed on it with certainty; the CDR3 is given as TCRdb lists it. The sample holds other DNA sequences that translate to the same CDR3. The V and J genes are TRBV7-2 and TRBJ2-2; TRBD2, as called in the table, went unchecked against the DNA. Germline lookup yields CDR1 SGHTA and CDR2 FQGNSA. Counting both end residues, the CDR3 totals 11 amino acids. The CDR3 loop is CASSSWGLAGG.

The chain carries TRBV4-2 and TRBJ2-3; D is undetermined. Looked up from germline, CDR1 is LGHNA and CDR2 is YNFKEQ. The CDR3 is 14 amino acids. The ends were cut back, 1 base at V and 2 bases at J, with 7 bases in the middle. CDR3 bases: TGTGCCAGCAGCCAAGGAACCACCACAGATACGCAGTATTTT. It codes for CASSQGTTTDTQYF.

This clone was seen just once. This chain uses TRBV9 with TRBJ1-5; 11 nucleotides match TRBD1. The junction had 10 bases not matched to a gene; V was cut back by 2 bases and J by 0 bases. The CDR3 is made up of 19 amino acids. Germline values: CDR1 SGDLS, CDR2 YYNGEE. CDR3 DNA sequence: TGTGCCAGCAGCGTCCGGGACAGGGGGGGCCTTTATAGCAATCAGCCCCAGCATTTT. It yields the protein CASSVRDRGGLYSNQPQHF.

This sequence joins TRBV5-4 and TRBJ1-3; no clear D gene. Trimming stripped 7 bases from V and 0 bases from J, with 11 bases between. Germline CDR1 is SGHNT and CDR2 is YYREEE (reference sequence). This CDR3 is built from 14 residues. The CDR3 region is CASQATDSGNTIYF. Written as DNA, the CDR3 is TGTGCCAGCCAAGCGACGGACTCTGGAAACACCATATATTTT.